This T cell receptor (beta chain) came from a study of blood T cells in healthy people across ages. A sample-barcoded 5' primer and a J-beta primer mix were used in a second PCR of about 6 to 11 cycles. From the 5' RACE reads, TCRdb called clonotypes with MiXCR, one entry per CDR3 protein. The sample yields over a million distinct CDR3 sequences, approximately 59% seen once. The CDR3 spans 13 residues. In germline, CDR1 is SQVTM, CDR2 ANQGSEA. This receptor was obtained from a man younger than 35 in good health. The sequenced sample consisted of blood. V usage is TRBV29-1 and J usage is TRBJ2-7; D possibly corresponds to TRBD1 (6 bases). The end of the DNA is better explained by TRBJ2-5, so the J call may be wrong. This CDR3 is CSVEDQGFKTQYF. In DNA form, the CDR3 reads TGCAGCGTTGAGGATCAGGGGTTCAAGACCCAGTACTTC.